Listed below are T cell receptor beta chains from one sample, sequenced in a study of T cells after yellow fever vaccination. From the 5' RACE reads, TCRdb called clonotypes with MiXCR, one entry per CDR3 protein. The sample contains approximately 610,000 distinct CDR3 sequences, less than 20% of which appear only once. The source was PBMCs, collected about 5 days after the first yellow fever vaccination. Source of these receptors: a man between 18 and 35 years old who received the YFV17D yellow fever vaccine. CDR3s leave out the opening cysteine and the closing phenylalanine or tryptophan. D genes are given only for firm matches. The listing skips clone size in some rows; elsewhere it reads once, few, many or a size class.

d_gene: .; v_gene: TRBV19; len: 14; abundance: .; CDR3aa: ASSIRPGTSTDTQY
d_gene: TRBD1; v_gene: TRBV12-3/TRBV12-4; len: 12; abundance: few; CDR3aa: ASSRDRDQFRAF
d_gene: TRBD2; v_gene: TRBV10-3; len: 13; abundance: few; CDR3aa: AISAGTSHPDTQY
d_gene: .; v_gene: TRBV21-1; len: 12; abundance: few; CDR3aa: ASRVLAVQTEAF
d_gene: .; v_gene: TRBV5-1; len: 13; abundance: few; CDR3aa: ASSLVPHGQNEQF
d_gene: .; v_gene: TRBV5-1; len: 11; abundance: many; CDR3aa: ASSLVLQVGYT
d_gene: .; v_gene: TRBV7-9; len: 12; abundance: few; CDR3aa: ASSRLGTNYGYT
d_gene: .; v_gene: TRBV3-1; len: 12; abundance: few; CDR3aa: ASSQVDSVTEAF
d_gene: TRBD1; v_gene: TRBV12-3/TRBV12-4; len: 11; abundance: few; CDR3aa: ASSWTGSRGYT
d_gene: .; v_gene: TRBV5-1; len: 10; abundance: few; CDR3aa: ASSNPSDTQY
d_gene: .; v_gene: TRBV6-1; len: 11; abundance: .; CDR3aa: ASSESQGEKLF
d_gene: TRBD2; v_gene: TRBV18; len: 15; abundance: few; CDR3aa: ASTRRVAGANLNEQF
d_gene: .; v_gene: TRBV20-1; len: 10; abundance: few; CDR3aa: SAYGEEEKLF
d_gene: .; v_gene: TRBV5-1; len: 11; abundance: many; CDR3aa: ASSGGVYNEQF
d_gene: .; v_gene: TRBV12-3/TRBV12-4; len: 13; abundance: .; CDR3aa: ASSPQATVGGKLF
d_gene: .; v_gene: TRBV15; len: 13; abundance: many; CDR3aa: ATREGADPNQPQH
d_gene: TRBD1; v_gene: TRBV19; len: 11; abundance: .; CDR3aa: ASRNEQGDTQY
d_gene: .; v_gene: TRBV7-2; len: 11; abundance: many; CDR3aa: ASSLGANTEAF
d_gene: TRBD2; v_gene: TRBV6-1; len: 16; abundance: few; CDR3aa: ASRTPEGLAGSPYEQY
d_gene: .; v_gene: TRBV5-6; len: 9; abundance: many; CDR3aa: ASRQRTGYT
d_gene: .; v_gene: TRBV7-8; len: 14; abundance: .; CDR3aa: ASSPGWADQNQPQH
d_gene: .; v_gene: TRBV7-9; len: 13; abundance: .; CDR3aa: ASRSGLASTDTQY
d_gene: .; v_gene: TRBV10-3; len: 11; abundance: few; CDR3aa: ATQISGSETQY
d_gene: TRBD2; v_gene: TRBV5-6; len: 12; abundance: few; CDR3aa: ASSLIASGETQY
d_gene: .; v_gene: TRBV18; len: 13; abundance: few; CDR3aa: ASSPFGPVDSPLH
d_gene: TRBD2; v_gene: TRBV7-2; len: 14; abundance: few; CDR3aa: ASALGLAGGLDTQY
d_gene: .; v_gene: TRBV5-1; len: 12; abundance: few; CDR3aa: ASSLEGEYYGYT
d_gene: .; v_gene: TRBV10-3; len: 14; abundance: few; CDR3aa: AIKTTGGTDTGELF
d_gene: TRBD1; v_gene: TRBV7-2; len: 11; abundance: .; CDR3aa: ASSTRQGSVDT
d_gene: .; v_gene: TRBV9; len: 15; abundance: few; CDR3aa: ASSLLDAALGGNTIY
d_gene: .; v_gene: TRBV4-1; len: 17; abundance: few; CDR3aa: ASSQGKLGVVNSGNTIY
d_gene: .; v_gene: TRBV13; len: 10; abundance: few; CDR3aa: ASSSRQGPQH
d_gene: TRBD1; v_gene: TRBV20-1; len: 12; abundance: few; CDR3aa: SASRGDRVYEQY
d_gene: .; v_gene: TRBV7-8; len: 12; abundance: few; CDR3aa: ASSLGRAGNEQF
d_gene: .; v_gene: TRBV12-3/TRBV12-4; len: 14; abundance: .; CDR3aa: ASTYMEGLNYNEQF
d_gene: .; v_gene: TRBV1; len: 12; abundance: few; CDR3aa: TSSQGGGTDTQY
d_gene: .; v_gene: TRBV6-1; len: 12; abundance: few; CDR3aa: ASNGYSGANVLT
d_gene: TRBD1; v_gene: TRBV20-1; len: 13; abundance: few; CDR3aa: SARDPRTGIYGYT
d_gene: TRBD1; v_gene: TRBV28; len: 13; abundance: few; CDR3aa: ASRALGRGLQPQH
d_gene: TRBD1; v_gene: TRBV6-5; len: 13; abundance: .; CDR3aa: ASSSPGQPKETQY
d_gene: .; v_gene: TRBV5-1; len: 15; abundance: few; CDR3aa: ASSLAELSTPGNTIY
d_gene: TRBD1; v_gene: TRBV9; len: 18; abundance: once; CDR3aa: ASSVVRGRQARATNEKLF
d_gene: .; v_gene: TRBV20-1; len: 17; abundance: .; CDR3aa: SAPSRGKASVSSYNEQF
d_gene: TRBD1; v_gene: TRBV6-1; len: 13; abundance: .; CDR3aa: ASRGTGNSGNTIY
d_gene: TRBD2; v_gene: TRBV7-9; len: 14; abundance: few; CDR3aa: ASSSVRASGTYEQY
d_gene: .; v_gene: TRBV7-2; len: 12; abundance: few; CDR3aa: ASSRGTFQETQY
d_gene: .; v_gene: TRBV20-1; len: 11; abundance: .; CDR3aa: SAQAGRAYGYT
d_gene: .; v_gene: TRBV11-2; len: 16; abundance: once; CDR3aa: ASSRLFDGPSGANVLT
d_gene: TRBD2; v_gene: TRBV2; len: 13; abundance: few; CDR3aa: ASSEAGGGTDTQY
d_gene: TRBD1; v_gene: TRBV7-3; len: 13; abundance: many; CDR3aa: ASSRGGLLNTEAF
d_gene: TRBD1; v_gene: TRBV10-1; len: 12; abundance: few; CDR3aa: ASDPGQGTDTQY
d_gene: TRBD2; v_gene: TRBV5-6; len: 10; abundance: .; CDR3aa: ASSREANEQF
d_gene: .; v_gene: TRBV5-1; len: 12; abundance: .; CDR3aa: ASQAEPGANVLT
d_gene: .; v_gene: TRBV2; len: 12; abundance: few; CDR3aa: ASSDEQGVTEAF
d_gene: .; v_gene: TRBV30; len: 12; abundance: few; CDR3aa: AWNPGTLNTEAF
d_gene: TRBD2; v_gene: TRBV5-1; len: 12; abundance: .; CDR3aa: ASSGGGAGETQY
d_gene: TRBD1; v_gene: TRBV20-1; len: 14; abundance: few; CDR3aa: SARDGRQGSYNEQF
d_gene: TRBD2; v_gene: TRBV5-1; len: 12; abundance: .; CDR3aa: ASSSLTSDNEQF
d_gene: .; v_gene: TRBV4-3; len: 13; abundance: many; CDR3aa: ASSQEGRANSPLH